The clone carrying this TCR beta chain turned up a few times. Its antigen is still unknown. TCRdb's copy holds only in-frame clones and misses some; the assay was immunoSEQ multiplex PCR. In the table there are about 53,000 clones, around 80% of which are singletons. This sample is drawn from a study of T cells in localized non-small cell lung cancer. Findings of the study overall: Adjacent lung had a median about 60 of the 100 largest tumor clones. Longer overall survival was linked to higher blood T cell density. In uninvolved adjacent lung, T cell clonality reached its highest value, exceeding tumor.

From germline, CDR1 is MNHEY and CDR2 SVGAGI. The J segment lost 4 bases and the V segment lost 9 bases, leaving 8 bases of the junction unmatched. CDR3 length: 14 residues. V usage is TRBV6-5 and J usage is TRBJ2-2; the match to TRBD2 covers 7 bases. Here the sequenced sample was peripheral blood mononuclear cells, taken before any cancer treatment. This receptor was taken from a man between 40 and 75 years old with stage III lung adenocarcinoma. The CDR3 loop reads CASELGGGTGELFF. CDR3 DNA sequence: TGTGCCAGTGAACTTGGGGGGGGCACCGGGGAGCTGTTTTTT.